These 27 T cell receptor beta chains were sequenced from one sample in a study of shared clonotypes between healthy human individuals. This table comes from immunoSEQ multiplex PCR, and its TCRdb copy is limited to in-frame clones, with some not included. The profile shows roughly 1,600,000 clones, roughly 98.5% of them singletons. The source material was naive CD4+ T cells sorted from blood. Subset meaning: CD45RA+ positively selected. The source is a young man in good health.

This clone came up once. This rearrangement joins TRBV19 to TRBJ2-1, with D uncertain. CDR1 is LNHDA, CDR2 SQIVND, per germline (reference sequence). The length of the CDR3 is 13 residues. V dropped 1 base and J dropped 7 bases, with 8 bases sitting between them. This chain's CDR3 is CASSIVSKNEQFF. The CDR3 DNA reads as TGTGCCAGTAGTATAGTTTCCAAGAATGAGCAGTTCTTC.

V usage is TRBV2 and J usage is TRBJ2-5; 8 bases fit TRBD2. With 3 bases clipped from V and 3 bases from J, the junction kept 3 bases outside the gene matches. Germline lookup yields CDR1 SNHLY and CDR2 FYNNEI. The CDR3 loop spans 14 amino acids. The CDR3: CASSDGRGEETQYF. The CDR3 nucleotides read TGTGCCAGCAGTGACGGGAGGGGAGAAGAGACCCAGTACTTC.

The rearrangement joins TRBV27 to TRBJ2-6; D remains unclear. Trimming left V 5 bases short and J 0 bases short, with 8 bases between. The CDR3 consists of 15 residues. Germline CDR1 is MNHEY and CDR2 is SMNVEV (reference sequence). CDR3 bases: TGTGCCAGCAGTCGACAAATCTCTGGGGCCAACGTCCTGACTTTC. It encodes CASSRQISGANVLTF.

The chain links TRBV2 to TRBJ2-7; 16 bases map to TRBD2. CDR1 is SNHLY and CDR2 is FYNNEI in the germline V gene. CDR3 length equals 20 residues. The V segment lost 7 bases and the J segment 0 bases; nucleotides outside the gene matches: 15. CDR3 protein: CASKSHGTSGRAPLSYEQYF. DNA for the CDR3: TGTGCCAGCAAGTCACACGGGACTAGCGGGAGGGCCCCGCTCTCCTACGAGCAGTACTTC.

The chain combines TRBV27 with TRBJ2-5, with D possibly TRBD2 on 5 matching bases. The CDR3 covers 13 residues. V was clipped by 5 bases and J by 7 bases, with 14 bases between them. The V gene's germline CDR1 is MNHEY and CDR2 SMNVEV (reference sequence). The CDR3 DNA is TGTGCCAGCAGTCCATCGCTCGAGGGGACCCAGTACTTC. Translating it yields CASSPSLEGTQYF.

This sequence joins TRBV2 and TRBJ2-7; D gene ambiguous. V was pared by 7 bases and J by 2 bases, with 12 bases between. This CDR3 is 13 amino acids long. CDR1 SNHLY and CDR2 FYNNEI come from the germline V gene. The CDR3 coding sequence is TGTGCCAGCATGATGGACGCAACCTACGAGCAGTACTTC. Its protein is CASMMDATYEQYF. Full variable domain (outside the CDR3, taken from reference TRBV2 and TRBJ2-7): EPEVTQTPSHQVTQMGQEVILRCVPISNHLYFYWYRQILGQKVEFLVSFYNNEISEKSEIFDDQFSVERPDGSNFTLKIRSTKLEDSAMYFCASMMDATYEQYFGPGTRLTVT.

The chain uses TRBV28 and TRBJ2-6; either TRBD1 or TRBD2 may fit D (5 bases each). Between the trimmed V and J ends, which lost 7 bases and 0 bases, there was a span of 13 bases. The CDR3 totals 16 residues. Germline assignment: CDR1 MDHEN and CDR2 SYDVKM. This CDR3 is CASTPGLSSGANVLTF. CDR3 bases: TGTGCCAGCACCCCGGGGCTGAGCTCTGGGGCCAACGTCCTGACTTTC.

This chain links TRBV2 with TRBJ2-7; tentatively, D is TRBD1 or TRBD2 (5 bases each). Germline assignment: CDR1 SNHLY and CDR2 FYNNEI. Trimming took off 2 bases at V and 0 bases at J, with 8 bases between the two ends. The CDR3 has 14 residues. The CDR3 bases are TGTGCCAGCAGTGAAACGGGACCCTCCTACGAGCAGTACTTC. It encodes CASSETGPSYEQYF.

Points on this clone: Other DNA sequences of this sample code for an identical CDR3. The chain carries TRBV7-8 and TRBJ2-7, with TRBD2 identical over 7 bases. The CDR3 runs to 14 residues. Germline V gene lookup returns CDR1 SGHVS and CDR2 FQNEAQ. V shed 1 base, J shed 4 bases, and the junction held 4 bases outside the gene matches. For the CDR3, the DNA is TGTGCCAGCAGCTTAGGCGGGAGTGCTTACGAGCAGTACTTC. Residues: CASSLGGSAYEQYF.

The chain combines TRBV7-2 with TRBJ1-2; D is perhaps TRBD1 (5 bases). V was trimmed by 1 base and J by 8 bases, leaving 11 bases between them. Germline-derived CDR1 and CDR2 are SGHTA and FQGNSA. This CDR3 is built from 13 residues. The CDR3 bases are TGTGCCAGCAGCTTAGACGCAGGGCGGGGCTACACCTTC. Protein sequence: CASSLDAGRGYTF.

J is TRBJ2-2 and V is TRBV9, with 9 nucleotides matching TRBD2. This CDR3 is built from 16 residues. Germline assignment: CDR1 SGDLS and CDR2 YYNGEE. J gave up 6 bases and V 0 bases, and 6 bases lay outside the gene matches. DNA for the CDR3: TGTGCCAGCAGCGTAGAGGTAGCGGGAGATGCCGGGGAGCTGTTTTTT. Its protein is CASSVEVAGDAGELFF. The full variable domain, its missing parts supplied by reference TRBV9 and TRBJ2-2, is DSGVTQTPKHLITATGQRVTLRCSPRSGDLSVYWYQQSLDQGLQFLIQYYNGEERAKGNILERFSAQQFPDLHSELNLSSLELGDSALYFCASSVEVAGDAGELFFGEGSRLTVL.

CDR3 protein: CSVIPLLGAQETQYF. The CDR3 DNA follows: TGCAGCGTCATTCCCCTACTCGGGGCCCAAGAGACCCAGTACTTC. V and J are TRBV29-1 and TRBJ2-5; D may match TRBD1 or TRBD2 (5 bases each). V lost 6 bases and J 1 base, leaving 18 bases between the germline ends. Germline V lookup: CDR1 SQVTM, CDR2 ANQGSEA. The CDR3 runs 15 residues.

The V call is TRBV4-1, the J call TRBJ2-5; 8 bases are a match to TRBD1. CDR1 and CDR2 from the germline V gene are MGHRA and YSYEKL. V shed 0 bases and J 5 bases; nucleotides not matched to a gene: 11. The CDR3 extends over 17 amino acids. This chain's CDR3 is CASSQDRPRTGQETQYF. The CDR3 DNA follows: TGCGCCAGCAGCCAAGATCGTCCTCGGACAGGGCAGGAGACCCAGTACTTC.

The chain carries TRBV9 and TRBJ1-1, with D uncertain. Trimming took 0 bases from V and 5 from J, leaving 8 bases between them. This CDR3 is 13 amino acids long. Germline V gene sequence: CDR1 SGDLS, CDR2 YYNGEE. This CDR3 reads CASSVVERTEAFF. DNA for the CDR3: TGTGCCAGCAGCGTAGTAGAGAGGACTGAAGCTTTCTTT.

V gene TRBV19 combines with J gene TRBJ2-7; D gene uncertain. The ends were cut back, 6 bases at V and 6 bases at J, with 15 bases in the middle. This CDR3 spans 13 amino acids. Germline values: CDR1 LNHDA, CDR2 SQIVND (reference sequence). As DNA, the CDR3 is TGTGCCAGTAGGCAGGACCTCAGACGCGAGCAGTACTTC. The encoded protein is CASRQDLRREQYF.

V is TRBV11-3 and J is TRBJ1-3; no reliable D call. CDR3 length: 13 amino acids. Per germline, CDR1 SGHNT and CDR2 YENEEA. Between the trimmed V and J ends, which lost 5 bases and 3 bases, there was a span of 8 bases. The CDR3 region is CASSPDGGNTIYF. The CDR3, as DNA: TGTGCCAGCAGCCCAGACGGTGGAAACACCATATATTTT.

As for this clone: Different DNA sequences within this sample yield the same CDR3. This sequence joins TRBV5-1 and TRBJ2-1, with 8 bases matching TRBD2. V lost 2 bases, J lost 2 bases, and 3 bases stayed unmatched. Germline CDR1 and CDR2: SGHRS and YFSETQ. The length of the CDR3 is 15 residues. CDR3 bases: TGCGCCAGCAGCTTAGCGGGAGTGCCCTACAATGAGCAGTTCTTC. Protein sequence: CASSLAGVPYNEQFF.

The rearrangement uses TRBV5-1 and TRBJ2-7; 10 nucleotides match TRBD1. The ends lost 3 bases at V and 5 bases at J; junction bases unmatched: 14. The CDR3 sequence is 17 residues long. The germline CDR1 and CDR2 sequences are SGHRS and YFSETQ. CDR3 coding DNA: TGCGCCAGCAGCTCGATTGATCCCGGGACAGGGGTTAACGAGCAGTACTTC. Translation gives CASSSIDPGTGVNEQYF.

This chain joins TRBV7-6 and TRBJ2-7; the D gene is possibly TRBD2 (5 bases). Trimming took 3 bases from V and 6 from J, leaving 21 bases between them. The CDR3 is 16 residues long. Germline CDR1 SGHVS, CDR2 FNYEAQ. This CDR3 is CASSLGRADSSFEQYF. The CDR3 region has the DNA TGTGCCAGCAGCTTGGGCAGAGCGGACTCATCATTCGAGCAGTACTTC.

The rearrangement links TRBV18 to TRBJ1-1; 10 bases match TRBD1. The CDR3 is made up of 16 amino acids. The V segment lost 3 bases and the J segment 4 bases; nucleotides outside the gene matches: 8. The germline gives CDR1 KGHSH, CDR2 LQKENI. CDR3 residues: CASSPLLTGGVTEAFF. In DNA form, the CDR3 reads TGTGCCAGCTCACCGCTATTGACAGGGGGCGTCACTGAAGCTTTCTTT.

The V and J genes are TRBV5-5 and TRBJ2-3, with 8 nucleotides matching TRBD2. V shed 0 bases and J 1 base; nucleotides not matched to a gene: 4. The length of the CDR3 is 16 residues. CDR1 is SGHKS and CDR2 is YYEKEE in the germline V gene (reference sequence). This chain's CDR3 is CASSLALTSGTDTQYF. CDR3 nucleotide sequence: TGTGCCAGCAGCTTGGCCCTGACTAGCGGCACAGATACGCAGTATTTT.

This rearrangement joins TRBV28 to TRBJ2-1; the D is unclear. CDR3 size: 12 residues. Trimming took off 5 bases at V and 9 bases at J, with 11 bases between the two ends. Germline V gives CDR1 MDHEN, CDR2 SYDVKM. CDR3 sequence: CASSLRSGEQFF. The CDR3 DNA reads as TGTGCCAGCAGTCTCCGCAGTGGTGAGCAGTTCTTC.

The CDR3 DNA follows: TGTGCCAGCCGAACGGGGGCAAGGACCGGGGAGCTGTTTTTT. Residues: CASRTGARTGELFF. The genes are TRBV28 and TRBJ2-2; D tentatively reads TRBD1 or TRBD2 (6 bases each). Trimming took off 8 bases at V and 5 bases at J, with 15 bases between the two ends. The CDR3 spans 14 residues. Germline CDR1 and CDR2: MDHEN and SYDVKM.

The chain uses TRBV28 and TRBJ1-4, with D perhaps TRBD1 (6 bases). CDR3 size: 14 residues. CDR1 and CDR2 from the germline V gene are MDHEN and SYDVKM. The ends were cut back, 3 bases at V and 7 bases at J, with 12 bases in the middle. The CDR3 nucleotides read TGTGCCAGCAGTTTCAGGGGTATTAGTGAAAAACTGTTTTTT. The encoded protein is CASSFRGISEKLFF.

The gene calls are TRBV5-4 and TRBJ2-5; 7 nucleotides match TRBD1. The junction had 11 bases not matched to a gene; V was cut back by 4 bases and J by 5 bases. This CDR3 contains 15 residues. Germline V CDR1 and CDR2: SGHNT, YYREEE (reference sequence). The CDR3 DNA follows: TGTGCCAGCAGCGGACCGACAGGGCAAGGGGAGACCCAGTACTTC. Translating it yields CASSGPTGQGETQYF.

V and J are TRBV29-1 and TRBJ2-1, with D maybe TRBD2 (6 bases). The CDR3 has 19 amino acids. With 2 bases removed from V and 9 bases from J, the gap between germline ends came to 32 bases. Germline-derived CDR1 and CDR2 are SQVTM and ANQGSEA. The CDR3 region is CSVEWGTSWGSQTDGEQFF. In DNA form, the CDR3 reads TGCAGCGTTGAATGGGGCACTAGCTGGGGCTCCCAAACAGATGGTGAGCAGTTCTTC.

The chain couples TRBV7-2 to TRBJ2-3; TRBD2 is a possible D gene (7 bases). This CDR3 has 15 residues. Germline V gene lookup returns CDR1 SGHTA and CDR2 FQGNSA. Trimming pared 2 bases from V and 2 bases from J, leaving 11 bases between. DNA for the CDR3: TGTGCCAGCAGCTTATACGGGGGGCACACAGATACGCAGTATTTT. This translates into CASSLYGGHTDTQYF. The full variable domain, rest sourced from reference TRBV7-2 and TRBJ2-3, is GAGVSQSPSNKVTEKGKDVELRCDPISGHTALYWYRQSLGQGLEFLIYFQGNSAPDKSGLPSDRFSAERTGGSVSTLTIQRTQQEDSAVYLCASSLYGGHTDTQYFGPGTRLTVL.